This record concerns one T cell receptor beta chain sequence. Its antigen is currently unknown. This sample was included in a study of CD8 T cells in Susac syndrome. Findings and limits, study-wide: The study recognized that its TCR sequencing and HLA analysis covered a relatively small number of individuals.

The germline CDR1 and CDR2 sequences are DFQATT and SNEGSKA (reference sequence). The CDR3 loop spans 14 amino acids. Between the trimmed V and J ends, which lost 3 bases and 0 bases, there was a span of 12 bases. From blood CD8+ and CD4+ T cells, TCR beta sequences were generated. Negative isolation was applied to CD8+ and CD4+ T cells, and FACS enrichment was applied to TEMRA cells. Random-hexamer reverse transcription was applied to about 0.5 to 1 ug RNA. With immunoSEQ multiplex PCR, TCR beta CDR3 was amplified across 54 Vbeta and 13 Jbeta. TCRdb processed the immunoSEQ multiplex PCR reads anew with MiXCR; each CDR3 protein has one entry. The table lists about 52,000 distinct CDR3 sequences, 90% to 95% of them singletons.

This chain connects TRBV20-1 to TRBJ2-7; tentative D call: TRBD2 (6 bases). The sequenced material came from CD8+ T cells from PBMCs. The source is a human donor with multiple sclerosis. CDR3 DNA: TGCAGTGCTAGTATGGGGGGAGTCTCCTACGAGCAGTACTTC. Amino acid sequence: CSASMGGVSYEQYF.